This TCR beta chain was obtained from a study of PD-L1 blockade in urothelial cancer. Time point meaning: pretreatment peripheral blood. The germline CDR1 and CDR2 sequences are GTSNPN and SVGIG (reference sequence). The germline V and J ends were trimmed by 0 bases and 5 bases, with 8 bases remaining between them. The CDR3 consists of 13 residues. Method: immunoSEQ multiplex PCR; TCRdb's copy keeps in-frame clones and lacks some. This table holds around 43,000 clones, 70% to 90% found once. This chain joins TRBV30 and TRBJ1-5, with D perhaps TRBD1 (5 bases). The sequence was obtained from a donor aged 40 or over with urothelial cancer. This material consisted of PBMCs, taken around atezolizumab (anti-PD-L1) treatment. The CDR3 spells CAWSVRGYQPQHF. DNA of the CDR3: TGTGCCTGGAGTGTTAGGGGATATCAGCCCCAGCATTTT.